One and the same sample provided the 26 T cell receptor beta chains below, sequenced in a study of cytomegalovirus exposure and HLA in healthy donors. With 60 Vbeta and 13 Jbeta primers, the PCR was carried out. The assay was immunoSEQ multiplex PCR, and TCRdb's table has in-frame clones only and misses some. The repertoire holds 43,000 or so clones, with around 77% as singletons. Sequencing was performed on PBMCs. The receptors derive from a young man in good health and CMV-seronegative.

The V gene is TRBV11-2, the J gene TRBJ1-6; the D gene is possibly TRBD1 (5 bases). Germline V gene lookup returns CDR1 SGHAT and CDR2 FQNNGV. The CDR3 has 15 residues. Trimming left V 6 bases short and J 0 bases short, with 9 bases between. This CDR3 is CASRGGTSYNSPLHF. The CDR3 DNA reads TGTGCCAGCAGGGGAGGGACCTCCTATAATTCACCCCTCCACTTT.

CDR3 sequence (DNA): TGTGCCACCAGCAGGCCCGAGGGGGCGGGAAATTCACCCCTCCACTTT. It is translated as CATSRPEGAGNSPLHF. The chain joins TRBV15 to TRBJ1-6, with 7 bases that match TRBD1. Per the germline V gene, CDR1 is LNHNV and CDR2 is YYDKDF (reference sequence). This CDR3 comprises 16 residues. The J segment lost 7 bases and the V segment lost 3 bases, leaving 9 bases of the junction unmatched.

This clone was picked up one time. Here the CDR3 reads CASSELTSGSSYNEQFF. CDR3 nucleotides: TGTGCCAGCAGTGAGTTGACTAGCGGGAGCTCCTACAATGAGCAGTTCTTC. The chain is built from TRBV6-1 and TRBJ2-1; 12 nucleotides line up with TRBD2. Per germline, CDR1 MNHNS and CDR2 SASEGT. The CDR3 covers 17 residues. J gave up 0 bases and V 3 bases, and 3 bases lay outside the gene matches.

This rearrangement joins TRBV12-5 to TRBJ2-7; TRBD2 matches 10 bases. The CDR3 contains 15 residues. CDR1 is LGHNT and CDR2 is FRNRAP in the germline V gene. V trimming: 5 bases; J trimming: 5 bases; junction bases outside the gene matches: 9. CDR3 sequence (DNA): TGTGCTAGTGGTCGCGTAGCTAGCGGGAGCGACGAGCAGTACTTC. Translation: CASGRVASGSDEQYF.

This sequence joins TRBV6-1 and TRBJ1-2; the D gene is possibly TRBD1 (6 bases). The CDR3 extends over 15 amino acids. Germline CDR1 MNHNS, CDR2 SASEGT. V was clipped by 0 bases and J by 5 bases, with 13 bases between them. The CDR3 sequence is CASSEAFGGRYGYTF. The CDR3 nucleotides are TGTGCCAGCAGTGAAGCGTTTGGGGGCAGGTATGGCTACACCTTC.

This clone was detected only a few times. This chain connects TRBV2 to TRBJ2-2; D call uncertain. This CDR3 contains 14 residues. Trimming stripped 5 bases from V and 5 bases from J, with 12 bases between. Germline V gives CDR1 SNHLY, CDR2 FYNNEI. Here the CDR3 DNA reads TGTGCCAGCAGTATAATGACTGGTACCGGGGAGCTGTTTTTT. Amino acid sequence: CASSIMTGTGELFF.

This clone was seen a few times. The CDR3 here is CASRTALPMNTEAFF. The CDR3 DNA reads TGTGCCAGCAGGACAGCGCTTCCAATGAACACTGAAGCTTTCTTT. This rearrangement joins TRBV16 to TRBJ1-1; a possible D gene is TRBD1 (5 bases). The germline CDR1 and CDR2 sequences are KGHSY and FQNENV. V was pared by 6 bases and J by 0 bases, with 14 bases between. The CDR3 loop spans 15 amino acids.

The V and J genes are TRBV28 and TRBJ1-5, with a weak D call TRBD1 (5 bases). V dropped 4 bases and J dropped 9 bases, with 19 bases sitting between them. Looked up from germline, CDR1 is MDHEN and CDR2 is SYDVKM. This CDR3 has 15 residues. The CDR3 is CASSSPGTGDWPQHF. DNA of the CDR3: TGTGCCAGCAGTTCCCCCGGGACGGGGGATTGGCCCCAGCATTTT.

This clone was observed once. The chain carries TRBV7-9 and TRBJ2-2, with 7 bases fitting TRBD1. Trimming at V came to 3 bases and at J to 4 bases, leaving 5 bases not matched to a gene. The length of the CDR3 is 15 residues. CDR1 and CDR2 (germline): SEHNR, FQNEAQ (reference sequence). The CDR3 region has the DNA TGTGCCAGCAGCTTTCACAGGGGTAGCACCGGGGAGCTGTTTTTT. As protein: CASSFHRGSTGELFF.

The chain uses TRBV7-9 and TRBJ2-5, with 12 nucleotides matching TRBD2. The CDR3 covers 16 residues. Trimming removed 7 bases from V and 4 bases from J; junction bases left unmatched: 10. CDR1 is SEHNR, CDR2 FQNEAQ, per germline (reference sequence). The CDR3 nucleotides read TGTGCCAGCATCCGGACTAGCGGGATTGGGGGAGAGACCCAGTACTTC. It specifies CASIRTSGIGGETQYF.

This clone was seen once. V gene TRBV18 combines with J gene TRBJ2-1; the match to TRBD2 covers 8 bases. This CDR3 has 14 residues. In germline, CDR1 is KGHSH, CDR2 LQKENI. Trimming at V came to 3 bases and at J to 4 bases, leaving 2 bases not matched to a gene. The CDR3 region is CASSPASGYNEQFF. The CDR3 coding sequence is TGTGCCAGCTCACCGGCTAGCGGGTACAATGAGCAGTTCTTC.

The chain joins TRBV9 to TRBJ2-3; 7 bases are shared with TRBD2. With 4 bases clipped from V and 0 bases from J, the junction kept 5 bases outside the gene matches. Per the germline V gene, CDR1 is SGDLS and CDR2 is YYNGEE. The CDR3 is 15 amino acids. The CDR3 bases are TGTGCCAGCAGCTTCGCAGCGGGAAGCACAGATACGCAGTATTTT. This encodes CASSFAAGSTDTQYF.

In DNA, the CDR3 is TGTGCCAGCAGTGAACCAGCGGGAGGAACCTACGAGCAGTACTTC. Encoded protein: CASSEPAGGTYEQYF. This sequence joins TRBV2 and TRBJ2-7, with TRBD2 identical over 9 bases. The CDR3 covers 15 residues. Germline assignment: CDR1 SNHLY and CDR2 FYNNEI. V lost 2 bases, J lost 2 bases, and 4 bases stayed unmatched.

This clone is a singleton in its sample. CDR3 sequence reads: CASCSGRALSYNEQFF. For the CDR3, the DNA is TGTGCCAGCTGTAGCGGGAGGGCCCTCTCCTACAATGAGCAGTTCTTC. This chain connects TRBV9 to TRBJ2-1; TRBD2 agrees at 11 bases. The CDR3 sequence is 16 residues long. Trimming removed 7 bases from V and 0 bases from J; junction bases left unmatched: 6. Germline CDR1 reads SGDLS; CDR2 reads YYNGEE.

The CDR3 region is CASSVELAGGPRTGTGELFF. CDR3 nucleotide sequence: TGTGCCAGCAGCGTAGAATTAGCGGGAGGGCCGAGGACCGGCACCGGGGAGCTGTTTTTT. The V and J genes are TRBV9 and TRBJ2-2, with 11 bases aligning to TRBD2. This CDR3 region has 20 residues. V was clipped by 0 bases and J by 4 bases; unmatched bases: 14. Germline V gene sequence: CDR1 SGDLS, CDR2 YYNGEE.

The CDR3 DNA reads as TGTGCCAGCAGTCTACAGGGGTGGGAGCAGTACTTC. It codes for CASSLQGWEQYF. The chain links TRBV6-1 to TRBJ2-7, with TRBD1 matching over 7 bases. V dropped 5 bases and J dropped 7; count of bases not matched to a gene: 5. CDR1 and CDR2 from the germline V gene are MNHNS and SASEGT. This CDR3 region has 12 residues.

V is TRBV18 and J is TRBJ2-1, with a tentative D call TRBD1 (6 bases). There are 13 residues in the CDR3. From germline, CDR1 is KGHSH and CDR2 LQKENI. V lost 3 bases and J lost 8, with 11 bases in between. The CDR3 spells CASSPPQGYEQFF. The CDR3 DNA is TGTGCCAGCTCACCCCCTCAGGGGTATGAGCAGTTCTTC.

The rearrangement joins TRBV9 to TRBJ1-2; 12 bases agree with TRBD1. The junction had 4 bases not matched to a gene; V was cut back by 3 bases and J by 4 bases. The length of the CDR3 is 15 residues. Germline CDR1 is SGDLS and CDR2 is YYNGEE. The CDR3: CASSAGTGGAYGYTF. In nucleotides, the CDR3 is TGTGCCAGCAGCGCAGGGACAGGGGGCGCCTATGGCTACACCTTC.

This clone was counted only a few times. V and J are TRBV27 and TRBJ2-1, with 8 bases identical to TRBD2. The CDR3 contains 17 residues. V lost 1 base to trimming and J lost 5 bases; unmatched junction nucleotides: 10. From germline, CDR1 is MNHEY and CDR2 SMNVEV (reference sequence). The CDR3 region is CASSLLVSGEPNNEQFF. CDR3 sequence (DNA): TGTGCCAGCAGTTTATTGGTTAGCGGGGAACCAAACAATGAGCAGTTCTTC.

This chain links TRBV7-2 with TRBJ2-7, with 12 positions matching TRBD2. Germline trimming cut 1 base from V and 3 bases from J; bases unmatched to any gene: 4. CDR1 SGHTA and CDR2 FQGNSA come from the germline V gene. The CDR3 has 16 amino acids. CDR3: CASSLGASGRVYEQYF. For the CDR3, the DNA is TGTGCCAGCAGCTTAGGGGCTAGCGGGAGGGTCTACGAGCAGTACTTC.

The chain joins TRBV5-4 to TRBJ1-6, with 7 bases aligning to TRBD1. The CDR3 is made up of 15 amino acids. The junction had 8 bases not matched to a gene; V was cut back by 4 bases and J by 7 bases. Germline assignment: CDR1 SGHNT and CDR2 YYREEE (reference sequence). CDR3 region: CASSPGGTENSPLHF. CDR3 sequence (DNA): TGTGCCAGCAGCCCCGGCGGGACAGAAAATTCACCCCTCCACTTT.

For this clone: A junction boundary mismatches the germline segment, possibly from a read error. This CDR3 is also generated by other DNA sequences in the sample. The chain combines TRBV9 with TRBJ1-3; D is possibly TRBD1 (6 bases). The germline gives CDR1 SGDLS, CDR2 YYNGEE. The CDR3 length is 16 residues. Here the CDR3 DNA reads TGTGCTAGCAGCGGACGACAGGATTACTCTGGAAACACCATATATTTT. It specifies CASSGRQDYSGNTIYF.

This clone is categorized as medium-sized. In the same sample, other DNA sequences code for this CDR3. The chain is built from TRBV2 and TRBJ2-7; TRBD1 aligns across 8 bases. CDR3 length: 16 amino acids. The V gene's germline CDR1 is SNHLY and CDR2 FYNNEI. V was pared by 7 bases and J by 0 bases, with 11 bases of the junction left unmatched. The CDR3 reads CASTNLGQGSSYEQYF. DNA for the CDR3: TGTGCCAGCACCAATCTAGGACAGGGAAGCTCCTACGAGCAGTACTTC.

The CDR3 DNA reads as TGTGCCAGCAGCCGCGGGGCTTCCCCCCCCTACGAGCAGTACTTC. Amino acids: CASSRGASPPYEQYF. J is TRBJ2-7 and V is TRBV6-5; D is perhaps TRBD2 (6 bases). Germline V gene data show CDR1 as MNHEY and CDR2 as SVGAGI. The CDR3 is 15 amino acids. Trimming stripped 6 bases from V and 2 bases from J, with 17 bases between.

V and J are TRBV30 and TRBJ1-5; D is ambiguous. The germline CDR1 and CDR2 sequences are GTSNPN and SVGIG (reference sequence). The CDR3 has 13 amino acids. The V gene lost 5 bases and the J gene lost 3 bases, with 11 bases spanning the gap. The CDR3 DNA follows: TGTGCCTGGGCTCAGGCGTTCAATCAGCCCCAGCATTTT. Protein sequence: CAWAQAFNQPQHF.

The CDR3 spells CASSFFVGAAYEQYF. CDR3 sequence (DNA): TGTGCCAGCAGCTTCTTCGTGGGGGCCGCCTACGAGCAGTACTTC. The chain carries TRBV7-8 and TRBJ2-7; D may be TRBD1 (6 bases). Between the trimmed V and J ends, which lost 3 bases and 2 bases, there was a span of 14 bases. The CDR3 covers 15 residues. Germline V gives CDR1 SGHVS, CDR2 FQNEAQ.